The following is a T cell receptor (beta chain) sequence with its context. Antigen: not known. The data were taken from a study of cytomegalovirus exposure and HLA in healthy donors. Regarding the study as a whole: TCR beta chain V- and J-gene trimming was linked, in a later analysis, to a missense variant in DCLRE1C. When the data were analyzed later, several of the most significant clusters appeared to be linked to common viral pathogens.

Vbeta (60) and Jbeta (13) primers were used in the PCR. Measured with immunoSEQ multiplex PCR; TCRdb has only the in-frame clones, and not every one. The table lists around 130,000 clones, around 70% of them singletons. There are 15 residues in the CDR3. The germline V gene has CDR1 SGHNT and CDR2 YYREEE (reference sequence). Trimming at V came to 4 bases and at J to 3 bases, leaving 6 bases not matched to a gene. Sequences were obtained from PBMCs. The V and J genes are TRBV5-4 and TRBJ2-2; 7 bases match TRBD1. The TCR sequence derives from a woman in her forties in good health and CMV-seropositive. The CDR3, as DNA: TGTGCCAGCAGCCACGACAGGGCTTACACCGGGGAGCTGTTTTTT. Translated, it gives CASSHDRAYTGELFF.